These T cell receptor beta chains were read from a single sample in a study of blood T cells in healthy people across ages. TCRdb passed the 5' RACE reads through MiXCR, listing each CDR3 protein once. Among more than 450,000 distinct CDR3 sequences listed, about 29% were seen once. These sequences were also reported in another study, on T cells of mothers and their children.

Material for sequencing was blood. Every receptor here comes from a boy younger than 10 in good health. Both conserved end residues are part of each CDR3.

v_gene | CDR3aa
TRBV6-5 | CASSYSLDAGNTGELFF
TRBV12-3/TRBV12-4 | CASSPSFAGAGNIQYF
TRBV5-1 | CASSLVDRSADTQYF
TRBV28 | CASSLWASEETQYF
TRBV11-2 | CASTLTGRGPSGANVLTF
TRBV6-1 | CASKWSDSYNEQFF
TRBV20-1 | CSASGGSDTQYF
TRBV29-1 | CSVEEGTGQETQYF
TRBV7-2 | CASSLWQGRGRAKNIQYF
TRBV29-1 | CSLGLAGDGELFF
TRBV6-5 | CASSYGGVIMNSPLHF
TRBV21-1 | CASSSGGYEQFF
TRBV7-2 | CASSNWDRGRGETQYF
TRBV4-2 | CASSQDAVAGAQETQYF
TRBV7-8 | CASSLGAGAKYNEQFF
TRBV29-1 | CSVFKGRIETQYF
TRBV10-2 | CASTRGEGETQYF
TRBV2 | CASSGEAALSQYF
TRBV2 | CASSGTGGPHDEFF
TRBV6-1 | CASSALAGGLPYEQYF
TRBV7-9 | CASSLIDRADSPLHF
TRBV7-2 | CASNGGNYGYTF
TRBV12-3/TRBV12-4 | CASSLSDYTGELFF
TRBV7-2 | CASSLASSLYGYTF
TRBV12-3/TRBV12-4 | CASSSWTSGKETQYF
TRBV30 | CAWSPQGDQPQHF
TRBV11-2 | CASSLGSGGAWETQYF
TRBV2 | CASSEETGGDGYTF
TRBV24-1 | CATSDPGLAGETQYF
TRBV9 | CASSYSGSEETQYF
TRBV12-3/TRBV12-4 | CASSLRSGTLTDTQYF
TRBV20-1 | CSASMGRWGYNEQFF
TRBV30 | CAWEAGPGSPLHF
TRBV29-1 | CSAGTSGSNEQYF
TRBV3-1 | CASSARTGRQETQYF
TRBV7-8 | CASSYGVNSNQPQHF
TRBV7-6 | CASSPWSGGETQYF
TRBV20-1 | CSARGHHGLDTEAFF
TRBV20-1 | CSARTIGEQYF
TRBV6-2/TRBV6-3 | CASSYPPGPKLDGELFF
TRBV3-1 | CASRADPDTEAFF
TRBV20-1 | CSARDLGALEQYF
TRBV10-3 | CAISGPPSTSNYGYTF
TRBV7-9 | CASSSNRQMTSGGYNEQFF
TRBV29-1 | CSVEDTSGGNEQYF
TRBV6-4 | CASSGQGNGGELFF
TRBV20-1 | CSARDPGGGAFIQETQYF
TRBV6-1 | CASSESAGPGYGYTF